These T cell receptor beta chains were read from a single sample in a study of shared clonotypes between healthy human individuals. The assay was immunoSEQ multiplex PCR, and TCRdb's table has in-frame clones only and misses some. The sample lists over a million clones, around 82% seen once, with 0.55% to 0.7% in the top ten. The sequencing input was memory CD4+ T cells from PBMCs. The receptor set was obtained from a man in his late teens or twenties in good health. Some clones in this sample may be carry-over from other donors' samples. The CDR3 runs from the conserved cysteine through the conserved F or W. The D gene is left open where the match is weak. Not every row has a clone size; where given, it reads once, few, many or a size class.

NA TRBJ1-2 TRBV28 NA CASSLTGPNYGYTF TGTGCCAGCAGTTTGACAGGCCCCAACTATGGCTACACCTTC
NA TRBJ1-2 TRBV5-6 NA CASSTLGTASNYGYTF TGTGCCAGCAGCACCCTTGGAACCGCCTCTAACTATGGCTACACCTTC
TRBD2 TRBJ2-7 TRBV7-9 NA CASSLLAGGSYEQYF TGTGCCAGCAGCTTGTTAGCGGGAGGGTCCTACGAGCAGTACTTC
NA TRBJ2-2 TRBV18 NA CASSRTEGYTGELFF TGTGCCAGCTCACGGACAGAAGGGTACACCGGGGAGCTGTTTTTT
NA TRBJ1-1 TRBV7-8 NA CASSLQAGNTEAFF TGTGCCAGCAGCTTACAGGCAGGGAACACTGAAGCTTTCTTT
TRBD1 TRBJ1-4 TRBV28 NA CASSPGTGSNEKLFF TGTGCCAGCAGCCCCGGGACAGGTTCTAATGAAAAACTGTTTTTT
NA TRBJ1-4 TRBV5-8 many CASSRRPATNEKLFF TGTGCCAGCAGTCGACGGCCTGCAACTAATGAAAAACTGTTTTTT
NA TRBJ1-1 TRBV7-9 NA CASSFKEPAYTEAFF TGTGCCAGCAGCTTTAAAGAACCCGCATACACTGAAGCTTTCTTT
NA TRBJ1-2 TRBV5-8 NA CASSLGRFYGYTF TGTGCCAGCAGCTTGGGCAGGTTCTATGGCTACACCTTC
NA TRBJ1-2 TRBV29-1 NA CSVEDTGDAIYGYTF TGCAGCGTTGAAGATACCGGGGACGCGATTTATGGCTACACCTTC
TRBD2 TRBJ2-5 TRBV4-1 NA CASSQGTRLAGQETQYF TGCGCCAGCAGCCAAGGGACCAGACTAGCGGGACAAGAGACCCAGTACTTC
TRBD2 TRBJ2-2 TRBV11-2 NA CASSPSGSFTGELFF TGTGCCAGCAGCCCTAGCGGGAGTTTCACCGGGGAGCTGTTTTTT
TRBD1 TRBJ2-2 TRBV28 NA CASSLGTGLNTGELFF TGTGCCAGCAGCCTGGGGACAGGACTTAACACCGGGGAGCTGTTTTTT
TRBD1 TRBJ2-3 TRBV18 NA CASERDRATDTQYF TGTGCCAGTGAAAGGGACAGGGCCACAGATACGCAGTATTTT
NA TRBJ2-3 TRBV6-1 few CASWEDTQYF TGTGCCAGCTGGGAGGATACGCAGTATTTT
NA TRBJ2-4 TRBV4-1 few CASSQDVQGGAKNIQYF TGCGCCAGCAGCCAAGATGTCCAGGGTGGGGCCAAAAACATTCAGTACTTC
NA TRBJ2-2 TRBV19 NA CASCRGITGELFF TGTGCCAGTTGTCGGGGGATAACCGGGGAGCTGTTTTTT
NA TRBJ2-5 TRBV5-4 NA CASSLVGPQETQYF TGTGCCAGCAGCTTGGTGGGACCCCAAGAGACCCAGTACTTC
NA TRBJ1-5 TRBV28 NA CASSPWTPSNQPQHF TGTGCCAGCAGCCCATGGACACCTAGCAATCAGCCCCAGCATTTT
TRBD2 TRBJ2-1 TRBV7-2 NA CASSSPGLATGEQFF TGTGCCAGCAGCTCCCCGGGACTAGCGACGGGTGAGCAGTTCTTC
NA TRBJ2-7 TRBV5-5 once CATVGEQYF TGTGCCACAGTGGGGGAGCAGTACTTC
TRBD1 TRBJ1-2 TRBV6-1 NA CASSQNPQGGYGYTF TGTGCCAGCTCCCAAAACCCCCAGGGGGGCTATGGCTACACCTTC
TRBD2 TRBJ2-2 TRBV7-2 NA CASSLLGLAGGQTGELFF TGTGCCAGCAGCTTACTAGGACTAGCGGGAGGTCAAACCGGGGAGCTGTTTTTT
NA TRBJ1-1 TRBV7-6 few CASSATTGVNTEAFF TGTGCCAGCAGCGCGACGACAGGCGTGAACACTGAAGCTTTCTTT
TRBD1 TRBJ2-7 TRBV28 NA CASSPPGTGKYEQYF TGTGCCAGCAGCCCCCCCGGGACAGGGAAGTACGAGCAGTACTTC
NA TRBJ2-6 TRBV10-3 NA CAISVRGSNFSGANVLTF TGTGCCATCAGCGTGCGGGGATCGAATTTCTCTGGGGCCAACGTCCTGACTTTC
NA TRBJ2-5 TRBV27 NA CASSLLSALQETQYF TGTGCCAGCAGCTTGTTGTCGGCCCTCCAAGAGACCCAGTACTTC
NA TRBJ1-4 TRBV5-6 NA CASSSKSGKLFF TGTGCCAGCAGCTCAAAGAGTGGAAAACTGTTTTTT
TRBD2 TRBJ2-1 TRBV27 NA CASSFVASGKRAHNEQFF TGTGCCAGCAGTTTCGTCGCTAGCGGGAAGAGGGCCCACAATGAGCAGTTCTTC
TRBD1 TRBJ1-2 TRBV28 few CASRPRQGYYGYTF TGTGCCAGCAGACCCCGACAGGGGTACTATGGCTACACCTTC
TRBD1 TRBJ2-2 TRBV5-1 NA CASSQGVPGELFF TGCGCCAGCAGTCAGGGGGTCCCCGGGGAGCTGTTTTTT
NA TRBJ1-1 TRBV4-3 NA CASSQVRNTEAFF TGCGCCAGCAGCCAGGTCAGGAACACTGAAGCTTTCTTT
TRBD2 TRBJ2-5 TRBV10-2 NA CASSEWEGETQYF TGCGCCAGCAGTGAGTGGGAGGGAGAGACCCAGTACTTC
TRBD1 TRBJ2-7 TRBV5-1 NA CASSHDRGNPREQYF TGCGCCAGCAGCCACGACAGGGGTAATCCTCGCGAGCAGTACTTC
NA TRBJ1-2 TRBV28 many CASKTGDYGYTF TGTGCCAGCAAAACCGGGGACTATGGCTACACCTTC
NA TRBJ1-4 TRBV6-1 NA CASSPQGDNEKLFF TGTGCCAGCAGTCCACAGGGCGATAATGAAAAACTGTTTTTT
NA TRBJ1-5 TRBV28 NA CASSPAMVAQPQHF TGTGCCAGCAGCCCGGCCATGGTCGCTCAGCCCCAGCATTTT
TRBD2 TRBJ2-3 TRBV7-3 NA CASSEGFGGGPTDTQYF TGTGCCAGCAGCGAGGGATTCGGGGGAGGGCCGACGGATACGCAGTATTTT
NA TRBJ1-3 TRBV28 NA CASRTSRSGNTIYF TGTGCCAGCAGGACCTCGCGTTCTGGAAACACCATATATTTT
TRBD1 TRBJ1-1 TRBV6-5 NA CASSWTGGLDTEAFF TGTGCCAGCAGTTGGACAGGGGGCCTGGACACTGAAGCTTTCTTT
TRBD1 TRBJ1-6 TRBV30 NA CACRGQGAFSPLHF TGTGCCTGTCGAGGACAGGGGGCATTCTCACCCCTCCACTTT
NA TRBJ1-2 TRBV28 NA CASSNAYGYTF TGTGCCAGCAGTAACGCTTATGGCTACACCTTC
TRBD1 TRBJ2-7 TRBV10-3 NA CAISDAGTGIYEQYF TGTGCCATCAGTGATGCCGGGACAGGGATCTACGAGCAGTACTTC
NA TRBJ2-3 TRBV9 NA CASSASTDTQYF TGTGCCAGCAGCGCCAGCACAGATACGCAGTATTTT
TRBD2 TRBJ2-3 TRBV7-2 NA CASSLSSWGGDTQYF TGTGCCAGCAGCTTGTCCTCCTGGGGGGGAGATACGCAGTATTTT
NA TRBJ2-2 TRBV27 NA CASSPRRLRELFF TGTGCCAGCAGCCCCCGCCGGTTGAGGGAGCTGTTTTTT
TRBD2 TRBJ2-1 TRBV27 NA CASRGTSGSSLAYNEQFF TGTGCCAGCAGGGGAACTAGCGGGAGCTCCTTAGCCTACAATGAGCAGTTCTTC